A selection of T cell receptor beta chains follows, all from one sample in a study of blood T cell repertoires in COVID-19. TCRdb's table, derived via immunoSEQ multiplex PCR, lists solely in-frame clones and lacks some. The sample records about 330,000 clones, more than 75% being singletons. Sequencing input: PBMCs or T cells enriched from blood (not recorded which). These receptors originate from a woman in her thirties who had recovered from COVID-19. CDR3s include the opening cysteine and the closing phenylalanine or tryptophan. The order of the fields is clone size, J gene, V gene, D gene, CDR3 protein, CDR3 DNA. A D gene is named only where the DNA matches it firmly. Clone size, where shown, is once, few, many, or a class for clones that have expanded.

clone_size: -
j_call: TRBJ1-4
v_call: TRBV4-1
d_call: TRBD1
cdr3_aa: CASSQQGQSNEKLFF
cdr3_nt: TGCGCCAGCAGCCAACAGGGACAGAGTAATGAAAAACTGTTTTTT

clone_size: -
j_call: TRBJ1-5
v_call: TRBV7-6
d_call: -
cdr3_aa: CASSLAGGSGQPQHF
cdr3_nt: TGTGCCAGCAGCTTAGCGGGGGGGTCGGGCCAGCCCCAGCATTTT

clone_size: -
j_call: TRBJ1-1
v_call: TRBV6-2/TRBV6-3
d_call: -
cdr3_aa: CASSYLRYTEAFF
cdr3_nt: TGTGCCAGCAGTTACCTTCGTTACACTGAAGCTTTCTTT

clone_size: -
j_call: TRBJ1-1
v_call: TRBV2
d_call: -
cdr3_aa: CASRGAQENTEAFF
cdr3_nt: TGTGCCAGCAGGGGGGCTCAGGAGAACACTGAAGCTTTCTTT

clone_size: once
j_call: TRBJ2-3
v_call: TRBV7-3
d_call: TRBD1
cdr3_aa: CASSRTGALSTDTQYF
cdr3_nt: TGTGCCAGCAGCCGGACAGGGGCCCTTAGCACAGATACGCAGTATTTT

clone_size: once
j_call: TRBJ1-4
v_call: TRBV5-1
d_call: TRBD1
cdr3_aa: CASSLGSARGNEKLFF
cdr3_nt: TGCGCCAGCAGCTTGGGCTCGGCCAGGGGGAATGAAAAACTGTTTTTT

clone_size: once
j_call: TRBJ1-1
v_call: TRBV7-8
d_call: TRBD1
cdr3_aa: CASSFTGGVNTEAFF
cdr3_nt: TGTGCCAGCAGCTTTACAGGGGGGGTAAACACTGAAGCTTTCTTT

clone_size: -
j_call: TRBJ1-1
v_call: TRBV19
d_call: -
cdr3_aa: CASSRGHPNTEAFF
cdr3_nt: TGTGCCAGTAGTCGCGGACACCCGAACACTGAAGCTTTCTTT

clone_size: few
j_call: TRBJ1-2
v_call: TRBV9
d_call: -
cdr3_aa: CASSVAATGKGGYTF
cdr3_nt: TGTGCCAGCAGCGTAGCAGCGACAGGAAAGGGGGGCTACACCTTC

clone_size: -
j_call: TRBJ1-1
v_call: TRBV19
d_call: -
cdr3_aa: CASTHLGGAVTEAFF
cdr3_nt: TGTGCCAGTACCCATCTCGGGGGGGCGGTCACTGAAGCTTTCTTT

clone_size: once
j_call: TRBJ2-7
v_call: TRBV7-8
d_call: -
cdr3_aa: CASSNLVTVPYEQYF
cdr3_nt: TGTGCCAGCAGTAACTTAGTAACAGTACCCTACGAGCAGTACTTC

clone_size: -
j_call: TRBJ2-3
v_call: TRBV7-8
d_call: -
cdr3_aa: CASSLSRAEADTQYF
cdr3_nt: TGTGCCAGCAGCTTATCTCGAGCGGAAGCAGATACGCAGTATTTT

clone_size: once
j_call: TRBJ2-6
v_call: TRBV27
d_call: TRBD2
cdr3_aa: CASSLGYGGSVLTF
cdr3_nt: TGTGCCAGCAGTTTAGGGTACGGGGGGTCGGTCCTGACTTTC

clone_size: -
j_call: TRBJ2-5
v_call: TRBV3-1/TRBV3-2
d_call: TRBD2
cdr3_aa: CASSPLGAGGLGETQYF
cdr3_nt: TGTGCCAGCAGCCCGCTAGGAGCGGGGGGGCTCGGGGAGACCCAGTACTTC

clone_size: -
j_call: TRBJ2-7
v_call: TRBV4-2
d_call: -
cdr3_aa: CASSPRGLSDEQYF
cdr3_nt: TGTGCCAGCAGCCCGCGGGGACTGAGCGACGAGCAGTACTTC

clone_size: -
j_call: TRBJ2-7
v_call: TRBV2
d_call: -
cdr3_aa: CASSEPGPYEQYF
cdr3_nt: TGTGCCAGCAGTGAGCCGGGTCCCTACGAGCAGTACTTC

clone_size: -
j_call: TRBJ2-7
v_call: TRBV6-4
d_call: TRBD1
cdr3_aa: CASCRGQGVYEQYF
cdr3_nt: TGTGCCAGCTGCCGGGGACAGGGCGTCTACGAGCAGTACTTC

clone_size: few
j_call: TRBJ2-2
v_call: TRBV7-2
d_call: -
cdr3_aa: CASSSRLGGGTGELFF
cdr3_nt: TGTGCCAGCAGCTCCCGGCTGGGGGGTGGAACCGGGGAGCTGTTTTTT

clone_size: -
j_call: TRBJ1-6
v_call: TRBV5-4
d_call: TRBD1
cdr3_aa: CASSPTGLRSPLHF
cdr3_nt: TGTGCCAGCAGCCCGACAGGGCTGCGTTCACCCCTCCACTTT

clone_size: -
j_call: TRBJ2-1
v_call: TRBV24-1
d_call: -
cdr3_aa: CATSEGGGPIGYKQFF
cdr3_nt: TGTGCCACCAGTGAAGGAGGGGGCCCAATAGGGTATAAGCAGTTCTTC

clone_size: few
j_call: TRBJ1-3
v_call: TRBV5-1
d_call: -
cdr3_aa: CASSLDPTGSGNTIYF
cdr3_nt: TGCGCCAGCAGCTTGGACCCGACAGGCTCTGGAAACACCATATATTTT

clone_size: -
j_call: TRBJ2-5
v_call: TRBV7-6
d_call: TRBD2
cdr3_aa: CASSLFAGSGEETQYF
cdr3_nt: TGTGCCAGCAGCTTATTCGCCGGTAGCGGGGAAGAGACCCAGTACTTC

clone_size: -
j_call: TRBJ1-2
v_call: TRBV18
d_call: -
cdr3_aa: CASSLNSLEGYGYTF
cdr3_nt: TGTGCCAGCTCACTCAACAGCCTGGAGGGCTATGGCTACACCTTC

clone_size: -
j_call: TRBJ1-6
v_call: TRBV27
d_call: TRBD1
cdr3_aa: CASSDRGLSSYNSPLHF
cdr3_nt: TGTGCCAGCAGTGACAGGGGGCTCAGCTCCTATAATTCACCCCTCCACTTT

clone_size: -
j_call: TRBJ1-4
v_call: TRBV13
d_call: -
cdr3_aa: CASKGPATNEKLFF
cdr3_nt: TGTGCCAGCAAGGGGCCTGCAACTAATGAAAAACTGTTTTTT

clone_size: -
j_call: TRBJ1-1
v_call: TRBV19
d_call: -
cdr3_aa: CATGWAGDTEAFF
cdr3_nt: TGTGCTACAGGGTGGGCAGGCGACACTGAAGCTTTCTTT

clone_size: -
j_call: TRBJ1-5
v_call: TRBV5-4
d_call: -
cdr3_aa: CASRTWGWGQPQHF
cdr3_nt: TGTGCCAGCAGGACTTGGGGCTGGGGTCAGCCCCAGCATTTT

clone_size: -
j_call: TRBJ2-3
v_call: TRBV4-2
d_call: TRBD1
cdr3_aa: CASGLGGGGTQYF
cdr3_nt: TGTGCCAGCGGGCTAGGGGGCGGCGGTACGCAGTATTTT

clone_size: once
j_call: TRBJ2-3
v_call: TRBV6-5
d_call: -
cdr3_aa: CASKIGTLTDTQYF
cdr3_nt: TGTGCCAGCAAGATAGGGACTCTCACAGATACGCAGTATTTT